This T cell receptor beta chain is from a study of control samples from healthy donors and cancer patients. In germline, CDR1 is SEHNR, CDR2 FQNEAQ (reference sequence). This CDR3 contains 13 residues. Trimming stripped 0 bases from V and 7 bases from J, with 7 bases between. Libraries were prepared by immunoSEQ multiplex PCR; TCRdb keeps only in-frame clonotypes and omits some of them. The table includes approximately 120,000 clones, 75% to 95% detected once. The sample taken for sequencing was blood. This rearrangement joins TRBV7-9 to TRBJ1-5; D is unresolved. The receptor comes from a human donor in good health. The donor label of this sample is uncertain. The CDR3 DNA reads TGTGCCAGCAGCTTAGCTCAGTCCCAGCCCCAGCATTTT. Translated: CASSLAQSQPQHF.